This T cell receptor (beta chain) was obtained from a study of shared clonotypes between healthy human individuals. Germline V gene sequence: CDR1 SGDLS, CDR2 YYNGEE. This CDR3 has 13 amino acids. V dropped 5 bases and J dropped 10 bases, with 16 bases sitting between them. The table came from immunoSEQ multiplex PCR; TCRdb's copy has only in-frame clones and leaves some out. The profile covers around 2.1 million clones, with nearly 97% appearing a single time and roughly 0.13% taken by the ten largest. V usage is TRBV9 and J usage is TRBJ2-1; D possibly corresponds to TRBD1 (6 bases). This clonotype was sampled from a man aged 18 to 29 in good health. The sequencing input was naive CD4+ T cells sorted from blood. Subset of the sample: CD45RA+ positively selected. CDR3: CASSQYLQGEQFF. As DNA, the CDR3 is TGTGCCAGCAGTCAATATTTACAGGGAGAGCAGTTCTTC.